This TCR beta chain was captured in a study of naive and memory T cell subsets. Both TRBC1 and TRBC2 were covered by a beta constant-region primer of two equimolar oligonucleotides. An oligonucleotide with the SP2 primer and a 12-nucleotide UMI was ligated to the cDNA 3' end. MiXCR, applied by TCRdb to the UMI-ligation and nested PCR reads, yields one record per CDR3 protein. The table has around 160,000 distinct CDR3 sequences, 15% to 20% seen once. Per germline, CDR1 SQVTM and CDR2 ANQGSEA. The CDR3 runs to 15 residues. The trim removed 6 bases at V and 6 bases at J, leaving 16 bases unmatched. The sequenced material came from naive CD4+ T cells from blood. The chain uses TRBV29-1 and TRBJ2-7; 8 nucleotides align to TRBD1. The sequence was obtained from a human donor in good health. The chain's CDR3 is CSVNHPTGQVSEQYF. The CDR3 nucleotides read TGCAGCGTAAACCATCCTACGGGACAGGTGTCCGAGCAGTACTTC.